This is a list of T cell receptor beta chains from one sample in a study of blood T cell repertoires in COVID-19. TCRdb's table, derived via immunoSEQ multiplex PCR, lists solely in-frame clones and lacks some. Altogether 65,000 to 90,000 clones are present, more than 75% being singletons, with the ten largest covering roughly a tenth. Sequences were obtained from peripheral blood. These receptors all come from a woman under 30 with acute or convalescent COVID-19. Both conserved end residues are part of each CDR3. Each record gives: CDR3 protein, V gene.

CASSPSGVNQPQHF | TRBV18
CASSPTGSYEQYF | TRBV6-5
CASSPGQRQETQYF | TRBV5-1
CASSLLSGASEQYF | TRBV4-1
CASSLTGDNYEQFF | TRBV5-1
CASSETSGDTDTQYF | TRBV6-4
CASSQENSYDGYTF | TRBV3-1/TRBV3-2
CSVFTGIHGEGTDGYTF | TRBV29-1
CASRESGLTLSYTF | TRBV2
CASSLARLTDTQYF | TRBV5-4
CASSAGSLHQPQHF | TRBV9
CASSQIGTGAAFF | TRBV3-1/TRBV3-2
CASSYSQGRLNEQFF | TRBV6-2/TRBV6-3
CASSEDSQGTNYGYTF | TRBV10-2
CASSLVSSGGNEQFF | TRBV7-8
CASSLSGQGVVTDTQYF | TRBV27
CASSGTSGSEQYF | TRBV10-2
CASSLATGYSGNTIYF | TRBV7-8
CASEKALQGNEQFF | TRBV6-5
CASSYPRQGSFYAYNSPLHF | TRBV23-1
CASSLQGANTGELFF | TRBV6-2/TRBV6-3
CASSKALGAYGYTF | TRBV21-1
CASSRDRGYEQYF | TRBV19
CASSDLAFRVFNEKLFF | TRBV6-1
CASSEARGTEAFF | TRBV10-2
CASSATGDPQPQHF | TRBV7-9
CASRPPGLGLYEQYF | TRBV6-5
CASSRTTYEQYF | TRBV7-8
CASSSGPTEAFF | TRBV6-6
CSVEAPTGLDGYTF | TRBV29-1
CASSLEPTRADTQYF | TRBV7-2
CASSFSASAEAFF | TRBV27
CASSVELGALDYGYTF | TRBV9
CATSTGSSYNEQFF | TRBV15
CASSPGQIVGNQPQHF | TRBV19
CASRSPGQDSEGRYF | TRBV2
CASSLGQSRTYGYTF | TRBV5-1
CASSGPGQEGYGYTF | TRBV10-2
CASSLAGGTEAFF | TRBV3-1/TRBV3-2
CASSYTGTANTEAFF | TRBV6-5
CASSFLAGLREQFF | TRBV3-1/TRBV3-2
CASSELGPSAFF | TRBV2
CASSVLAGGYNEQFF | TRBV2
CTSTGGYSGNTIYF | TRBV28
CAWSPGGNTEAFF | TRBV30
CASRKRTSGHNEQFF | TRBV19
CASSLVPGSDYGYTF | TRBV7-9
CASSQQAQGIDGYTF | TRBV14
CASRSRDKRVPTEAFF | TRBV3-1/TRBV3-2
CASSLGQGNGELFF | TRBV6-1
CASSINKLGNSPLHF | TRBV19
CAWSGLAGASTGELFF | TRBV30
CASSEVSGGPQYF | TRBV6-4
CASSQDSEGYTF | TRBV3-1/TRBV3-2
CASSYNRVGYEKLFF | TRBV6-5
CSVGTGGDYGYTF | TRBV29-1